The entry below gives a single TCR beta chain sequence along with its context. These data come from a study of control samples from healthy donors and cancer patients. Generated by immunoSEQ multiplex PCR, the TCRdb table keeps only in-frame clones and is missing some. This repertoire shows 150,000 to 200,000 clones, roughly nine tenths found once; its top ten account for 1.2% to 1.5%. V lost 7 bases, J lost 1 base, and 13 bases lay in between. The CDR3 loop spans 14 amino acids. Germline CDR1 SQVTM, CDR2 ANQGSEA. The rearrangement links TRBV29-1 to TRBJ2-2, with D perhaps matching TRBD1 or TRBD2 (6 bases each). Sequencing was done on a sample of blood. This clonotype originated in a man younger than 40 in good health. The CDR3 region has the DNA TGCAGCGGAACCAGGGGAGGGAACACCGGGGAGCTGTTTTTT. It specifies CSGTRGGNTGELFF.